The TCR beta chain under discussion was sequenced for a study of response to subunit inactivated influenza vaccine. Study observations and caveats: The authors offered the suggestion that each seasonal influenza vaccination recruits few new T cells.

Of note for this clonotype: The antigen is unknown.

From the RT-PCR reads, TCRdb called clonotypes with MiXCR, one entry per CDR3 protein. The repertoire holds about 520,000 distinct CDR3 sequences, with 25% as singletons. This sequence originates from a man aged 45 to 65 who received an inactivated influenza vaccine. Material: CD4+ T cells sorted from PBMCs, obtained less than 6 days after vaccination.

CDR3 sequence: CASSFPLRGKHPLYEQYF. CDR3 in DNA: TGTGCCAGCAGCTTTCCTCTTCGGGGAAAGCACCCCCTCTACGAGCAGTACTTC. The chain couples TRBV11-2 to TRBJ2-7, with D possibly TRBD2 on 5 matching bases. CDR3 length: 18 residues. CDR1 SGHAT and CDR2 FQNNGV come from the germline V gene. V dropped 3 bases and J dropped 3 bases, with 24 bases sitting between them.